The rows below give T cell receptor beta chains drawn from one sample of a study of graft-versus-host responses after intestinal transplantation. Generated by immunoSEQ multiplex PCR, the TCRdb table keeps only in-frame clones and is missing some. The sample holds more than 65,000 clones, 85% to 95% seen once. Their cognate antigens are unknown. The sequenced sample was unstimulated CD8+ T cells sorted from spleen or lymph node cells, obtained before intestinal transplant. These receptors were obtained from a human donor who received an intestinal transplant. Both conserved end residues are part of each CDR3. D genes are given only for firm matches. The listing skips clone size in some rows; elsewhere it reads once, few, many or a size class.

V,J,size,D,DNA,CDR3
TRBV7-6,TRBJ2-7,few,.,TGTGCCAGCAGCTTAGAGACCTCCTACGAGCAGTACTTC,CASSLETSYEQYF
TRBV2,TRBJ2-7,.,TRBD2,TGTGCCAGCAGTGAACGGGGACTAGCGGGGCTCTACGAGCAGTACTTC,CASSERGLAGLYEQYF
TRBV11-2,TRBJ2-7,.,TRBD1,TGTGCCAGCAGCTTACAGGGGGACCCTTATTTCCCCTACGAGCAGTACTTC,CASSLQGDPYFPYEQYF
TRBV6-5,TRBJ2-2,.,.,TGTGCCAGCAGTTTCGGTGGGGGGGAGCTGTTTTTT,CASSFGGGELFF
TRBV6-5,TRBJ1-2,.,.,TGTGCCAGCAGGGCCCCGGTACAGGGATTTGGCTACACCTTC,CASRAPVQGFGYTF
TRBV5-1,TRBJ2-3,.,.,TGCGCCAGCAGCTTCGGGACGGGGAGCACAGATACGCAGTATTTT,CASSFGTGSTDTQYF
TRBV5-1,TRBJ2-3,.,TRBD1,TGCGCCAGCAGCTTTTACAGGGACAGGACAGATACGCAGTATTTT,CASSFYRDRTDTQYF
TRBV5-3,TRBJ1-4,.,.,TGTGCCAGCAGCTTTTGGGGGGCTAATGAAAAACTGTTTTTT,CASSFWGANEKLFF
TRBV4-2,TRBJ2-7,.,.,TGTGCCAGCAGCCAAGATGACGACATTCCCTACGAGCAGTACTTC,CASSQDDDIPYEQYF
TRBV11-2,TRBJ2-7,.,.,TGTGCCAGCAGCTTATTTAGTGTGAGATCCTACGAGCAGTACTTC,CASSLFSVRSYEQYF
TRBV4-1,TRBJ2-6,.,.,TGTGCCAGCAGCCAAGACAACTCTGGGGCCAACGTCCTGACTTTC,CASSQDNSGANVLTF
TRBV29-1,TRBJ2-3,.,.,TGCAGCGTTGAGGATCCATTTCTAGGTGCCACAGATACGCAGTATTTT,CSVEDPFLGATDTQYF
TRBV9,TRBJ2-1,.,TRBD1,TGTGCCAGCAGCTTCCCCGACAGGGTCGCGTCCAATGAGCAGTTCTTC,CASSFPDRVASNEQFF
TRBV10-3,TRBJ2-7,once,TRBD2,TGTGCCATCAGTGAGTCGGAGACTAGCGAGATCTACGAGCAGTACTTC,CAISESETSEIYEQYF
TRBV5-6,TRBJ2-5,.,.,TGTGCCAGCAGCCCCCTCGAATCCAGAAAAGAGACCCAGTACTTC,CASSPLESRKETQYF
TRBV5-8,TRBJ2-7,.,.,TGTGCCAGCAGCTCCCGACAGAGTCTCCCCTACGAGCAGTACTTC,CASSSRQSLPYEQYF
TRBV19,TRBJ2-1,.,.,TGTGCCAGTAGTATGCGGGACAGTAAGGGGGAACAGTTCTTC,CASSMRDSKGEQFF
TRBV6-1,TRBJ2-7,.,.,TGTGCCAGCAATTTCGCGTGGGAGGCCTCCTACGAGCAGTACTTC,CASNFAWEASYEQYF
TRBV9,TRBJ2-7,.,.,TGTGCCAGCAGCGTAGGGGAAAGCTCCTACGAGCAGTACTTC,CASSVGESSYEQYF
TRBV4-1,TRBJ2-1,.,.,TGCGCCAGCAGCTACAGCTCCTACAATGAGCAGTTCTTC,CASSYSSYNEQFF
TRBV27,TRBJ2-7,.,.,TGTGCCAGCAGTTTACAGGTCTCATTAGGCTACGAGCAGTACTTC,CASSLQVSLGYEQYF
TRBV7-9,TRBJ1-1,.,.,TGTGCCAGCAGCCCACAGCTTGAAGCTTTCTTT,CASSPQLEAFF
TRBV6-1,TRBJ1-1,.,.,TGTGCCAGCAGTTCCCTCGGTCGGGTGATAGCTTTCTTT,CASSSLGRVIAFF
TRBV15,TRBJ2-4,.,.,TGTGCCACCACTTGGGGGCGGGGGGCCAAAAACATTCAGTACTTC,CATTWGRGAKNIQYF
TRBV27,TRBJ2-2,.,TRBD2,TGTGCCAGCAGCAGTGTCCGTAGCGGGACCGAGCTGTTTTTT,CASSSVRSGTELFF
TRBV27,TRBJ2-3,.,TRBD2,TGTGCGAGTAAAGCGCAGACTAGCGGGTATGGAGATACGCAGTATTTT,CASKAQTSGYGDTQYF
TRBV4-3,TRBJ2-7,.,.,TGCGCCAGCAGCCAAGATTTAGGCGAGCAGTACTTC,CASSQDLGEQYF
TRBV28,TRBJ2-7,.,TRBD2,TGTGCCAGCAGAAGAGAACCGGGACTAGCGGCCTACGAGCAGTACTTC,CASRREPGLAAYEQYF
TRBV4-1,TRBJ2-5,.,.,TGCGCCAGCAGCCAAGAGGGACCGCTAAAGGGCCAAGAGACCCAGTACTTC,CASSQEGPLKGQETQYF
TRBV25-1,TRBJ2-1,.,.,TGTGCCAGCAGTTTATACGGCGGATACAATGAGCAGTTCTTC,CASSLYGGYNEQFF
TRBV6-1,TRBJ1-5,.,TRBD1,TGTGCCAGCAGGTTGACGGACAGGATCAATCAGCCCCAGCATTTT,CASRLTDRINQPQHF
TRBV11-2,TRBJ1-2,.,TRBD1,TGTGCCAGCAGCTTGGGACAGGGTTTCAACTATGGCTACACCTTC,CASSLGQGFNYGYTF
TRBV12-5,TRBJ2-1,.,.,TGTGCTAGTGGTTTCGGAGGGGTTGGAGGGGACAATGAGCAGTTCTTC,CASGFGGVGGDNEQFF
TRBV29-1,TRBJ2-2,.,TRBD2,TGCAGCGTTGCGTACCTAGCGGGAGTTCCTGGCGGGGAGCTGTTTTTT,CSVAYLAGVPGGELFF
TRBV6-6,TRBJ2-4,.,.,TGTGCCAGCAGTCCTTTAAGGGGCGGAAGGATTCAGTACTTC,CASSPLRGGRIQYF
TRBV6-1,TRBJ2-7,.,.,TGTGCCAGCATTCTTGGTAGCTCCTACGAGCAGTACTTC,CASILGSSYEQYF
TRBV5-1,TRBJ2-5,once,.,TGCGCCAGCGACCCCGGGCACTCCCAAGAGACCCAGTACTTC,CASDPGHSQETQYF
TRBV7-8,TRBJ2-7,.,.,TGTACCAGCAGCTTATCCGAGCTCTACTACGAGCAGTACTTC,CTSSLSELYYEQYF
TRBV7-9,TRBJ1-1,.,.,TGTGCCAGCAGCTTAAATTCGGGCACTGAAGCTTTCTTT,CASSLNSGTEAFF
TRBV11-3,TRBJ2-1,.,TRBD2,TGTGCCAGCAGCTTAGAGTTGTGGGGAGCGGGAGGTGCGGGTAATGAGCAGTTCTTC,CASSLELWGAGGAGNEQFF
TRBV27,TRBJ2-3,.,TRBD1,TGTGCCAGCAGCCCCGGGACAGGGTCATCAGATACGCAGTATTTT,CASSPGTGSSDTQYF
TRBV27,TRBJ2-7,.,TRBD2,TGTGCCAGCACCAGCGGGAGTAATCCCTACGAGCAGTACTTC,CASTSGSNPYEQYF
TRBV13,TRBJ1-5,.,.,TGTGCCAGCAGCCTGAGCACAGGCTATAGCAATCAGCCCCAGCATTTT,CASSLSTGYSNQPQHF
TRBV6-5,TRBJ2-3,.,.,TGTGCCAGCCAAGACGGACTTTCTAGCACAGATACGCAGTATTTT,CASQDGLSSTDTQYF
TRBV27,TRBJ1-5,.,.,TGTGCCAGCAGTTTTTTAGGGTACGGTCAGCCCCAGCATTTT,CASSFLGYGQPQHF
TRBV2,TRBJ2-7,.,.,TGTGCCAGCAGGAGGGACGGAGGATCTTACGAGCAGTACTTC,CASRRDGGSYEQYF
TRBV4-1,TRBJ2-5,.,.,TGCGCCAGCAGCCAAGAAAGGGGAGGCTGGGGGTACTACCAAGAGACCCAGTACTTC,CASSQERGGWGYYQETQYF
TRBV19,TRBJ1-1,.,.,TGTGCCAGTAGTACCCGTCACCGACAGGTGACTACGAACACTGAAGCTTTCTTT,CASSTRHRQVTTNTEAFF
TRBV11-2,TRBJ2-7,.,TRBD1,TGTGCCAGCAGCTTATATCGGACAGGGGGCTTCTACGAGCAGTACTTC,CASSLYRTGGFYEQYF
TRBV7-6,TRBJ2-5,.,.,TGTGCCAGCAGCTTAGCCCCCTTTACCGGGCCCAAGTTCGAAGAGACCCAGTACTTC,CASSLAPFTGPKFEETQYF
TRBV7-9,TRBJ2-5,.,.,TGTGCCAGCAGCTCCCCCTCGGGGCGGTCGAGGGAGACCCAGTACTTC,CASSSPSGRSRETQYF
TRBV9,TRBJ2-7,once,TRBD2,TGTGCCAGCAGCCGCTGGGGGGAGCGGGAGTACTTAGACGAGCAGTACTTC,CASSRWGEREYLDEQYF
TRBV5-1,TRBJ2-2,.,TRBD1,TGCGCCAGCCTACAGGGGGCAAACACCGGGGAGCTGTTTTTT,CASLQGANTGELFF
TRBV19,TRBJ1-2,.,.,TGTGCCAGTAGTATCTCGGCAGGGACTAACTATGGCTACACCTTC,CASSISAGTNYGYTF
TRBV13,TRBJ2-1,.,.,TGTGCCAGCAGCTTAGAGTTTCAGAGCTCCTACAATGAGCAGTTCTTC,CASSLEFQSSYNEQFF
TRBV27,TRBJ1-2,.,.,TGTGCCAGCAGTTTTAACAGGGACTATGGCTACACCTTC,CASSFNRDYGYTF
TRBV5-1,TRBJ2-1,once,.,TGCGCCAGCAGCGGCGGCAATGAGCAGTTCTTC,CASSGGNEQFF